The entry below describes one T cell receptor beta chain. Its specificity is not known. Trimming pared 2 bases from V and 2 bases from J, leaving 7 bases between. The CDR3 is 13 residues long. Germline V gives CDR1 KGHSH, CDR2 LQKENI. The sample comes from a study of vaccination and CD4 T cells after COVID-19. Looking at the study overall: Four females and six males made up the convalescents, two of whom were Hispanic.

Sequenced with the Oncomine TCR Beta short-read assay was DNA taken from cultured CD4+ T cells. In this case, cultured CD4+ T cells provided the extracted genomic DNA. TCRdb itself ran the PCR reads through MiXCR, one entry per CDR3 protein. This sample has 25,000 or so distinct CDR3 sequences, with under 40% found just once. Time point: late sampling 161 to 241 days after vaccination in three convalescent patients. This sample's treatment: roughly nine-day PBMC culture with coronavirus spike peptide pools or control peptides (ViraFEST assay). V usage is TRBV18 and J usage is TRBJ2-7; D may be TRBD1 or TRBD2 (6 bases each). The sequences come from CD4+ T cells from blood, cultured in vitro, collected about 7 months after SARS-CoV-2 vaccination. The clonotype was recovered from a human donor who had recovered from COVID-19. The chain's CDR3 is CASSPGGPYEQYF. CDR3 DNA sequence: TGTGCCAGCTCACCAGGGGGGCCCTACGAGCAGTACTTC.